Below, one T cell receptor (beta chain) is given with its context. Here immunoSEQ multiplex PCR was the method, and the copy in TCRdb shows in-frame clones only, minus some. The sample holds around 93,000 clones, approximately 87% seen once. The entry originates in a study of PD-L1 blockade in urothelial cancer. CDR1 is LNHDA and CDR2 is SQIVND in the germline V gene (reference sequence). The V and J ends lost 5 bases and 1 base respectively, with 6 bases between them. The CDR3 loop spans 13 amino acids. Time point defined: peripheral blood 6 weeks after treatment start. Material: PBMCs, obtained around atezolizumab (anti-PD-L1) treatment. The chain recombines TRBV19 with TRBJ1-5, with D uncertain. This receptor was taken from a man between 65 and 85 years old with urothelial cancer. In DNA, the CDR3 is TGTGCCAGTAGTTCCGAGAGCAATCAGCCCCAGCATTTT. Translated: CASSSESNQPQHF. Full variable domain (outside the CDR3, taken from reference TRBV19 and TRBJ1-5): DGGITQSPKYLFRKEGQNVTLSCEQNLNHDAMYWYRQDPGQGLRLIYYSQIVNDFQKGDIAEGYSVSREKKESFPLTVTSAQKNPTAFYLCASSSESNQPQHFGDGTRLSIL.